A selection of T cell receptor beta chains follows, all from one sample in a study of T cells in Graves' hyperthyroidism and ophthalmopathy. TCRdb recomputed calls from the multiplex PCR reads with MiXCR, one row per CDR3 protein. Of some 600,000 distinct CDR3 sequences listed, approximately 15% are singletons. Material for sequencing was blood. These receptors all come from a woman in her thirties with Graves' hyperthyroidism that later progressed to Graves' ophthalmopathy. Each CDR3 is given with its conserved first and last residue. A D gene is named only where the DNA matches it firmly. The size of a clone is reported for some rows only, either as once, few or many, or as a class for expanded clones.

j_call	clone_size	v_call	d_call	cdr3_nt	cdr3_aa
TRBJ2-7	many	TRBV18	.	TGTGCCAGCTCACGATTATCGTCCGGGTCGGGCTACGAGCAGTACTTC	CASSRLSSGSGYEQYF
TRBJ1-4	many	TRBV12-3/TRBV12-4	.	TGTGCCAGCAGTTGGGACGGTAATGAAAAACTGTTTTTT	CASSWDGNEKLFF
TRBJ1-5	.	TRBV12-3/TRBV12-4	TRBD1	TGTGCCAGCAGCTCATGGGCGACAGGGGGTGGCAATCAGCCCCAGCATTTT	CASSSWATGGGNQPQHF
TRBJ2-7	many	TRBV12-3/TRBV12-4	.	TGTGCCAGCAGTTTAAGGGTAGCCTACGAGCAGTACTTC	CASSLRVAYEQYF
TRBJ1-4	many	TRBV6-1	.	TGTGCCAGCAGTAACTTGGGGGTTGGAACTAATGAAAAACTGTTTTTT	CASSNLGVGTNEKLFF
TRBJ2-4	many	TRBV28	TRBD1	TGTGCCAGCAGTTTCATTGGACAGGGGGAAAACATTCAGTACTTC	CASSFIGQGENIQYF
TRBJ1-5	.	TRBV18	.	TGTGCCAGCTCGCTTCAGGGTCAAACCAATCAGCCCCAGCATTTT	CASSLQGQTNQPQHF
TRBJ2-3	few	TRBV7-9	TRBD2	TGTGCCAGCATAACTAGCGGGGGCACAGATACGCAGTATTTT	CASITSGGTDTQYF
TRBJ2-2	.	TRBV19	TRBD1	TGTGCCAGTAGTAAAGGGGGCTACACCGGGGAGCTGTTTTTT	CASSKGGYTGELFF
TRBJ1-2	many	TRBV11-3	TRBD1	TGTGCCAGCAGCTTCTTTTCCGACAGGGGTGATTACACCTTC	CASSFFSDRGDYTF
TRBJ1-3	.	TRBV6-1	.	TGTGCCAGCAGTGTGGGCCTATGGGTCTCTGGAAACACCATATATTTT	CASSVGLWVSGNTIYF
TRBJ2-4	many	TRBV6-2/TRBV6-3	.	TGTGCCAGCGGTGGGCTGCCCCCTATCGCCATTCAGTACTTC	CASGGLPPIAIQYF
TRBJ1-5	.	TRBV24-1	.	TGTGCCACCAGTGCTTCAAGGGCCCTGGTGGATCAGCCCCAGCATTTT	CATSASRALVDQPQHF
TRBJ1-1	many	TRBV9	.	TGTGCCAGCAGCGTAGTTGGGAGAGATGCTGAAGCTTTCTTT	CASSVVGRDAEAFF
TRBJ2-1	once	TRBV28	TRBD2	TGTGCCAGCAGTTTCAGGGTAGCGGGAACCAATGAGCAGTTCTTC	CASSFRVAGTNEQFF
TRBJ2-2	many	TRBV11-2	.	TGTGCCAGCAGCTTAGGTTACACCGGGGAGCTGTTTTTT	CASSLGYTGELFF
TRBJ1-5	.	TRBV20-1	.	TGCAGTGCTAGAGCCTTCGGTGTCGGCAATAAGCCCCAGCATTTT	CSARAFGVGNKPQHF
TRBJ2-1	.	TRBV7-9	.	TGTGCCAGCAGCTTCCCACGCGGAGGACTCCGCAATGAGCAGTTCTTC	CASSFPRGGLRNEQFF
TRBJ2-1	few	TRBV6-1	.	TGTGCCAGCAGCTCCATTTTGGCTAGCAACTCCTACAATGAGCAGTTCTTC	CASSSILASNSYNEQFF
TRBJ2-2	.	TRBV19	TRBD1	TGTGCCGCCCGACAGGGCGTGGCCGGGGAGCTGTTTTTT	CAARQGVAGELFF
TRBJ1-2	few	TRBV5-4	.	TGTGCCAGCAGCTTTCCGGACACTCAGGGCTACACCTTC	CASSFPDTQGYTF
TRBJ2-7	many	TRBV7-2	.	TGTGCCAGCAGCTTTTTGGCGGGAAAAACCCACGAGCAGTACTTC	CASSFLAGKTHEQYF
TRBJ2-1	many	TRBV11-3	.	TGTGCCAGCAGCTTAGGGAGGGCCGGGTACAATGAGCAGTTCTTC	CASSLGRAGYNEQFF
TRBJ2-3	once	TRBV20-1	TRBD2	TGCAGTGCTGGGACTAGCCCCCCCCCCGATACGCAGTATTTT	CSAGTSPPPDTQYF
TRBJ2-2	.	TRBV20-1	.	TGCAGTGCTCGCCCCGGGAAGAACACCGGGGAGCTGTTTTTT	CSARPGKNTGELFF
TRBJ1-4	few	TRBV18	.	TGTGCCAGCTCACCAAACGCCCCATCCTCCGACGAAAAACTGTTTTTT	CASSPNAPSSDEKLFF
TRBJ1-1	.	TRBV20-1	.	TGCAGTGCTAGAGATCCAGCGAACTCAAGTACTGAAGCTTTCTTT	CSARDPANSSTEAFF
TRBJ2-7	many	TRBV2	.	TGTGCCGGCCGGGGGCTTCAGGACCCCTCCTACGAGCAGTACTTC	CAGRGLQDPSYEQYF
TRBJ1-1	many	TRBV3-1	.	TGTGCCAGCAGCCAATTAGGGGCTGAAGCTTTCTTT	CASSQLGAEAFF
TRBJ1-2	.	TRBV19	.	TGTGCCAGTAGTATGGGGATGGGCTACACCTTC	CASSMGMGYTF
TRBJ1-2	many	TRBV19	.	TGTGCCAGTAGTATAGAAAACAAGGCTGGATTTGGCTACACCTTC	CASSIENKAGFGYTF
TRBJ1-4	few	TRBV9	.	TGTGCCAGCAGCGTAGCTACCGGGGATTCAACTAATGAAAAACTGTTTTTT	CASSVATGDSTNEKLFF
TRBJ2-1	few	TRBV5-1	TRBD2	TGCGCCAGCAGCTTGGTGGGTACGAGGCGGGAGTTTTTAGATGAGCAGTTCTTC	CASSLVGTRREFLDEQFF
TRBJ1-1	many	TRBV12-5	.	TGTGCTAGTGGTTTAACAAGGGGCGCCTCTTACACTGAAGCTTTCTTT	CASGLTRGASYTEAFF
TRBJ2-1	few	TRBV7-2	.	TGTGCCAGCAGCGTCCAAGGACAAAACAATGAGCAGTTCTTC	CASSVQGQNNEQFF
TRBJ2-7	many	TRBV28	TRBD2	TGTGCCAGCAGTTTACCAGCGGGGATCACCTACGAGCAGTACTTC	CASSLPAGITYEQYF
TRBJ2-3	.	TRBV12-3/TRBV12-4	TRBD2	TGTGCCAGCAGTTTAGAGGGGAGGGGCACAGATACGCAGTATTTT	CASSLEGRGTDTQYF
TRBJ1-6	once	TRBV11-2	TRBD1	TGTGCCAGCAGCTCGCCGGGACAGGTCCATGGATATAATTCACCCCTCCACTTT	CASSSPGQVHGYNSPLHF
TRBJ1-5	.	TRBV4-1	.	TGCGCCAGCAGCCAAGCAGGGGAAGGTTGGCCCCAGCATTTT	CASSQAGEGWPQHF
TRBJ2-7	many	TRBV19	TRBD1	TGTGCCAGTAGTATCTCGACAGGGGGGGCCTACGAGCAGTACTTC	CASSISTGGAYEQYF
TRBJ1-6	.	TRBV4-1	TRBD1	TGCGCCAGCAGCCAAGATCCTTGGACAGGGGGCGCCGGCTATAATTCACCCCTCCACTTT	CASSQDPWTGGAGYNSPLHF
TRBJ2-3	many	TRBV20-1	TRBD2	TGCAGTGCTATAGCGGGGAAAGGCACAGATACGCAGTATTTT	CSAIAGKGTDTQYF
TRBJ2-5	many	TRBV27	.	TGTGCCAGCCGATCGGAGACAGCCAATCAAGAGACCCAGTACTTC	CASRSETANQETQYF
TRBJ1-4	.	TRBV6-4	.	TGTGCCAGCAGTGTCGCCCAGGGTGAAAAACTGTTTTTT	CASSVAQGEKLFF
TRBJ1-2	.	TRBV20-1	.	TGCAGTGCTAGAGCCCATTCCAGGGACGGCTATGGCTACACCTTC	CSARAHSRDGYGYTF
TRBJ2-7	many	TRBV27	.	TGTGCCAGTAGACCCTCGGGGCCCTACGAGCAGTACTTC	CASRPSGPYEQYF
TRBJ2-1	few	TRBV19	.	TGTGCCAGTAGTCTAAGCAGGGGACACTACAATGAGCAGTTCTTC	CASSLSRGHYNEQFF
TRBJ2-4	few	TRBV5-1	.	TGCGCCAGCAGCTTGGTTAGGGAAAACATTCAGTACTTC	CASSLVRENIQYF
TRBJ2-1	many	TRBV28	.	TGTGCCAGCAGTGTACAATCAAAAGAGTACAATGAGCAGTTCTTC	CASSVQSKEYNEQFF
TRBJ2-6	.	TRBV7-2	.	TGTGCCAGCAGCTTAGGCAGGGACTCTGGGGCCAACGTCCTGACTTTC	CASSLGRDSGANVLTF
TRBJ2-2	many	TRBV7-9	TRBD1	TGTGCCAGCAGCTTTCTCCAGGGGGAAATGAGGCTGTTTTTT	CASSFLQGEMRLFF
TRBJ2-6	many	TRBV6-1	.	TGTGCCAGCAGTGAAGCGACGGGGAGCGGGGCCAACGTCCTGACTTTC	CASSEATGSGANVLTF
TRBJ1-1	many	TRBV9	.	TGTGCCAGCAGCGCTCATGGGGGGGGCGCGGAAGCTTTCTTT	CASSAHGGGAEAFF
TRBJ2-1	.	TRBV19	.	TGTGCCAGTAGTATAATTTTGGGGGAGCCCGGCGACGAGCAGTTCTTC	CASSIILGEPGDEQFF
TRBJ2-1	many	TRBV6-1	TRBD2	TGTGCCAGCAGTGGACTAGCCAGCGCCTACAATGAGCAGTTCTTC	CASSGLASAYNEQFF
TRBJ1-5	.	TRBV12-5	.	TGTGCTAGTGGTTTGTACCAGGGACAGCATTTT	CASGLYQGQHF
TRBJ2-3	many	TRBV9	TRBD1	TGTGCCAGCAGCGTTGGACAGGGGCTCGGCGGGAGTGGTGATACGCAGTATTTT	CASSVGQGLGGSGDTQYF
TRBJ2-1	many	TRBV27	.	TGTGCCAGCTTCGACTCTGCCGTCGGGGATGAGCAGTTCTTC	CASFDSAVGDEQFF
TRBJ2-1	.	TRBV13	.	TGTGCCAGCAGCTTTTACTCGGAAGCCTACAATGAGCAGTTCTTC	CASSFYSEAYNEQFF